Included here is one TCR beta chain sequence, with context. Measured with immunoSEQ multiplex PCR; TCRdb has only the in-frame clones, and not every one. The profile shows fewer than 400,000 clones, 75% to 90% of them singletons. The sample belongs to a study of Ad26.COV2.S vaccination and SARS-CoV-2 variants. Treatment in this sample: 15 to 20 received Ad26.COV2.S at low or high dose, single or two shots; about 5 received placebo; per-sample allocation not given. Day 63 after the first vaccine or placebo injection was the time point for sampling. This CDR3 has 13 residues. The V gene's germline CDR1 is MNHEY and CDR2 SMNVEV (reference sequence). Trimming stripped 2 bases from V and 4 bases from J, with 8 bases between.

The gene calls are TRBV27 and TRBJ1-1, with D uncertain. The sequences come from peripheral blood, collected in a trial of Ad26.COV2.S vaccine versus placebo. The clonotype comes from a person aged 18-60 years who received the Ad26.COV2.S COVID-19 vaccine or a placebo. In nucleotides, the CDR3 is TGTGCCAGCAGTTTAGTCCAGGCCACTGAAGCTTTCTTT. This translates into CASSLVQATEAFF.